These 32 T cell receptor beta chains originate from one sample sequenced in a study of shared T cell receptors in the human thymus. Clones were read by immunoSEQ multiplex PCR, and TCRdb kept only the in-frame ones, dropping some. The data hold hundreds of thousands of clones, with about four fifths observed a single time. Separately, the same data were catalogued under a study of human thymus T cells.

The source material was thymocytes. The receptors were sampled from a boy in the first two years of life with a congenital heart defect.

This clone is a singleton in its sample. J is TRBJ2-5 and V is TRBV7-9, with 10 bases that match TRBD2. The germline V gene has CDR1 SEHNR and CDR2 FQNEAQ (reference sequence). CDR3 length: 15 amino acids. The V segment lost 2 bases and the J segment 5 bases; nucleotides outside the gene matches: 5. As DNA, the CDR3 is TGTGCCAGCAGCTTAACGCTAGCGGGAGACGAGACCCAGTACTTC. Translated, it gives CASSLTLAGDETQYF.

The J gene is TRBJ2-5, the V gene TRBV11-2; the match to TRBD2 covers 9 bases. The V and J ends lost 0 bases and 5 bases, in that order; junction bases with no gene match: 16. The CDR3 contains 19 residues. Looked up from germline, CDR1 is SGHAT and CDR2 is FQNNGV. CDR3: CASSLESLEAAGGGETQYF. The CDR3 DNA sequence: TGTGCCAGCAGCTTAGAATCCCTTGAAGCGGCGGGAGGGGGGGAGACCCAGTACTTC.

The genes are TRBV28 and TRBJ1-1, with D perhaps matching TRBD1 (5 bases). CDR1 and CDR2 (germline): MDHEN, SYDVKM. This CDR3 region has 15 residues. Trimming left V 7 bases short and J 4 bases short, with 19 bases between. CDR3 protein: CASIGRNGGGTEAFF. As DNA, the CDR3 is TGTGCCAGCATAGGCAGGAATGGGGGGGGCACTGAAGCTTTCTTT. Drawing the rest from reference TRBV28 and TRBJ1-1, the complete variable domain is DVKVTQSSRYLVKRTGEKVFLECVQDMDHENMFWYRQDPGLGLRLIYFSYDVKMKEKGDIPEGYSVSREKKERFSLILESASTNQTSMYLCASIGRNGGGTEAFFGQGTRLTVV.

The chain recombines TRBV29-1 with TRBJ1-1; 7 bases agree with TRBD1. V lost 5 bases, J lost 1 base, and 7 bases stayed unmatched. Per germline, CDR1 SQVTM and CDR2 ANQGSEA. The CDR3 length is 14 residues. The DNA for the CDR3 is TGCAGCGTTCGTAAAAGGGGGCGGAACACTGAAGCTTTCTTT. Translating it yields CSVRKRGRNTEAFF.

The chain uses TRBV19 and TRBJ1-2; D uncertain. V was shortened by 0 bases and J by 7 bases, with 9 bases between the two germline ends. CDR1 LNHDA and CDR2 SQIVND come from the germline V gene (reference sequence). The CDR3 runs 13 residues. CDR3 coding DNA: TGTGCCAGTAGTATAGAAACCGGGTCTGGCTACACCTTC. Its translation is CASSIETGSGYTF.

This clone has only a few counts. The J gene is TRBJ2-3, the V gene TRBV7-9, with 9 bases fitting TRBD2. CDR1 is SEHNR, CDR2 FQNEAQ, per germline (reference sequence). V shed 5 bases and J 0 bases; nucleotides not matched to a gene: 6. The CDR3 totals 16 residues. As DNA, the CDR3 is TGTGCCAGCAGCGGACAGACTAGCGGAAGCACAGATACGCAGTATTTT. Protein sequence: CASSGQTSGSTDTQYF.

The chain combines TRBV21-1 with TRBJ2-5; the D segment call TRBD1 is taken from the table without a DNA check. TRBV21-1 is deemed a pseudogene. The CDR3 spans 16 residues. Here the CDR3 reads CASSRYPGHLQETQYF. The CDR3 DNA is TGTGCCAGCAGCAGGTACCCGGGACACCTTCAAGAGACCCAGTACTTC.

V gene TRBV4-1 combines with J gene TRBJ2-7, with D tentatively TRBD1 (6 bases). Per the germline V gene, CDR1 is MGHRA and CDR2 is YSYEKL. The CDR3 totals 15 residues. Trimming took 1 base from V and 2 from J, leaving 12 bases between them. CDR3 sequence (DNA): TGCGCCAGCAGCCAAGTCTTACCAGGGGCCTACGAGCAGTACTTC. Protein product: CASSQVLPGAYEQYF.

CDR3 in amino acids: CASGPRGTRRVAQYF. The DNA of the CDR3 is TGTGCCAGCGGACCCCGGGGGACCCGGAGGGTGGCCCAGTACTTC. The chain uses TRBV27 and TRBJ2-5, with TRBD2 as a possible D gene (6 bases). CDR1 and CDR2 from the germline V gene are MNHEY and SMNVEV (reference sequence). CDR3 length equals 15 residues. With 8 bases removed from V and 9 bases from J, the gap between germline ends came to 25 bases.

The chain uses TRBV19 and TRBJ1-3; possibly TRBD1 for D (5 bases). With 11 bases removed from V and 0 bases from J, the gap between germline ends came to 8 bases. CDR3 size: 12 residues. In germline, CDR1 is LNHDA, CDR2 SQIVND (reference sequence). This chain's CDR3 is CACGHSGNTIYF. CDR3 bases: TGTGCCTGCGGACACTCTGGAAACACCATATATTTT. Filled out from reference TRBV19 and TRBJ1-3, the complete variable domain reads DGGITQSPKYLFRKEGQNVTLSCEQNLNHDAMYWYRQDPGQGLRLIYYSQIVNDFQKGDIAEGYSVSREKKESFPLTVTSAQKNPTAFYLCACGHSGNTIYFGEGSWLTVV.

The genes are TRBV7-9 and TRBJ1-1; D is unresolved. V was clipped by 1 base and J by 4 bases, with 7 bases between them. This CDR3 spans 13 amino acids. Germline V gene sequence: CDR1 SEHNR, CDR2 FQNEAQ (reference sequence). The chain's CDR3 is CASSLVQATEAFF. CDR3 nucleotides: TGTGCCAGCAGCTTAGTCCAGGCCACTGAAGCTTTCTTT.

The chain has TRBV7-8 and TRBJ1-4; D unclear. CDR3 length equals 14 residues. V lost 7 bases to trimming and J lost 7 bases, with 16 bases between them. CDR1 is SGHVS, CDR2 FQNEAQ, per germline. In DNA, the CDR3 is TGTGCCAGCACCTCGGAGAGGGAAGGTGAAAAACTGTTTTTT. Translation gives CASTSEREGEKLFF.

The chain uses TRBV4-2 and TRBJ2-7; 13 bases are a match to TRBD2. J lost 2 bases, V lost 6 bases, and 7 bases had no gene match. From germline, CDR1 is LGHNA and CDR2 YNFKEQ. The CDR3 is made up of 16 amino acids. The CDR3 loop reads CASRQAGTSGTYEQYF. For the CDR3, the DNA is TGTGCCAGCAGGCAGGCCGGGACTAGCGGGACCTACGAGCAGTACTTC.

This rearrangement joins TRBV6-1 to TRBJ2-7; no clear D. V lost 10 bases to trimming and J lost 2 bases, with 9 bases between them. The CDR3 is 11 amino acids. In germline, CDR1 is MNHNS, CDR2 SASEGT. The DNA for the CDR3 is TGTGCCATCTTGGCCCCCTACGAGCAGTACTTC. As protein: CAILAPYEQYF.

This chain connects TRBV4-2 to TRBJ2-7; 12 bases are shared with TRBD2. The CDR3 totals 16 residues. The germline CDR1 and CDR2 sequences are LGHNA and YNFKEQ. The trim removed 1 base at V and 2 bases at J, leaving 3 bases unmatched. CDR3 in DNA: TGTGCCAGCAGCCAAGCAACTAGCGGGGGGACCTACGAGCAGTACTTC. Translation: CASSQATSGGTYEQYF.

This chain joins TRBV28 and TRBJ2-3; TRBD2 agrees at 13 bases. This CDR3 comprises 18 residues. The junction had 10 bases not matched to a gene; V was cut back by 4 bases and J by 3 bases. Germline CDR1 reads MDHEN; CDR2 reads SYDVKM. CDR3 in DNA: TGTGCCAGCAGTTCAGAGGGGGAGGGACTAGCGGGAACAGATACGCAGTATTTT. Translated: CASSSEGEGLAGTDTQYF.

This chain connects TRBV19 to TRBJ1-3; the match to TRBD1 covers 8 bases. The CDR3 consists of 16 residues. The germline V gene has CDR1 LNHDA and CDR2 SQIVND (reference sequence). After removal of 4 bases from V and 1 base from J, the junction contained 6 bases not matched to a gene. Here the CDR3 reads CASSTLRTGSGNTIYF. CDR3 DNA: TGTGCCAGTAGTACCTTGAGGACAGGGTCTGGAAACACCATATATTTT.

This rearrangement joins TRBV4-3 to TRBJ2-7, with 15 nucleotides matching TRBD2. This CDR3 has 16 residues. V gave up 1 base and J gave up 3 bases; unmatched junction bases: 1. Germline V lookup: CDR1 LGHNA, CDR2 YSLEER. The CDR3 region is CASSQGGLAGGYEQYF. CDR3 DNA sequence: TGCGCCAGCAGCCAAGGGGGACTAGCGGGAGGCTACGAGCAGTACTTC.

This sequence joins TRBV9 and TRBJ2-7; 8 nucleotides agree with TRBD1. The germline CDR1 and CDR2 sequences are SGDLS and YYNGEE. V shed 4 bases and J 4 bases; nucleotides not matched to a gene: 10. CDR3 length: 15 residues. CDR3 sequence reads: CASSPRRTGWYEQYF. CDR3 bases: TGTGCCAGCAGCCCCCGCAGGACAGGGTGGTACGAGCAGTACTTC.

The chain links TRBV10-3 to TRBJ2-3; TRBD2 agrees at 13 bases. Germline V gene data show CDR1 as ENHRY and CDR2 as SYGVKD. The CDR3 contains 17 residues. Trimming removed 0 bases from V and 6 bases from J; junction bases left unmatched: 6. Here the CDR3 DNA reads TGTGCCATCAGTGAGTCGAGGACTAGCGGGAGTTTCGATACGCAGTATTTT. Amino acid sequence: CAISESRTSGSFDTQYF.

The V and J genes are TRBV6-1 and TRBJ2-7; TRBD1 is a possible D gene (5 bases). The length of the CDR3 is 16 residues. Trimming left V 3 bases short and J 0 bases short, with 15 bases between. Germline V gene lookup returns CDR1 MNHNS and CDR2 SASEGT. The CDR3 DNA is TGTGCCAGCAGTGATAGGGGCAGACAGAGCTCCTACGAGCAGTACTTC. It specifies CASSDRGRQSSYEQYF.

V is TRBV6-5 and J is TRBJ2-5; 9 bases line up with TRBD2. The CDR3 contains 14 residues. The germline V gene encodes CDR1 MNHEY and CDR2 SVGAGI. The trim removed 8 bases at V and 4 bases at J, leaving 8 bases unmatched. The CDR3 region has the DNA TGTGCCAGCCGAGGGACGGGACTAGCAGAGACCCAGTACTTC. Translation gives CASRGTGLAETQYF.

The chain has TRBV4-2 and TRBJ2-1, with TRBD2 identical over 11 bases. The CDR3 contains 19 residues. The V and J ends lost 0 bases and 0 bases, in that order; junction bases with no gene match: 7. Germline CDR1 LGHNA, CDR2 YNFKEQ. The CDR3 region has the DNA TGTGCCAGCAGCCAAGAATCCGGGACTAGCGGTAGCTCCTACAATGAGCAGTTCTTC. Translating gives CASSQESGTSGSSYNEQFF.

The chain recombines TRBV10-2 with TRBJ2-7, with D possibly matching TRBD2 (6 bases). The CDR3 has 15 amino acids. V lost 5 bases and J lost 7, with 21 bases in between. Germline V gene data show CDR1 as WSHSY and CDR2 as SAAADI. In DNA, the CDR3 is TGCGCCAGCAGTTGGACTGATCCGGGGGTGTATGAGCAGTACTTC. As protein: CASSWTDPGVYEQYF.

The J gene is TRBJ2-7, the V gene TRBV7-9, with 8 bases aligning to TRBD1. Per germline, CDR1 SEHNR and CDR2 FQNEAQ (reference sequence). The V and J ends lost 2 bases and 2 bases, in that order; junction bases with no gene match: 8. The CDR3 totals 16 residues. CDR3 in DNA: TGTGCCAGCAGCTTATCCCAGACAGGGGATCCCTACGAGCAGTACTTC. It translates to CASSLSQTGDPYEQYF.

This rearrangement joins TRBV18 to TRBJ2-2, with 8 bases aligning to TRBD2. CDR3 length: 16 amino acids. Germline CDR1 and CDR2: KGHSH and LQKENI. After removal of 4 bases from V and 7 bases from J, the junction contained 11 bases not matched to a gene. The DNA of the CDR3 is TGTGCCAGCTCACACCACCGAGAGCGGGAGATCGGGGAGCTGTTTTTT. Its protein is CASSHHREREIGELFF.

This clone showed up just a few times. The CDR3 reads CASSLRGETSRSSYNEQFF. CDR3 in DNA: TGTGCCAGCAGCTTACGGGGAGAGACTAGCCGGAGCTCCTACAATGAGCAGTTCTTC. J is TRBJ2-1 and V is TRBV11-2, with 7 bases lining up with TRBD2. The junction had 13 bases not matched to a gene; V was cut back by 2 bases and J by 0 bases. The CDR3 spans 19 residues. Germline lookup yields CDR1 SGHAT and CDR2 FQNNGV.

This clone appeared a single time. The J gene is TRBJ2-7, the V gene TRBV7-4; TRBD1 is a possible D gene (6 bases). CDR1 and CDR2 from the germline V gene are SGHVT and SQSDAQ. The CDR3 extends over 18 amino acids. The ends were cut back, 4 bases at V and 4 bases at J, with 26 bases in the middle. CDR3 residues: CASSSGPGEDRRDYEQYF. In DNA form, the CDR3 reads TGTGCCAGCAGCTCCGGCCCTGGAGAGGACAGAAGGGATTACGAGCAGTACTTC. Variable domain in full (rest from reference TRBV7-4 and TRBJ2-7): GAGVSQSPRYKVAKRGRDVALRCDSISGHVTLYWYRQTLGQGSEVLTYSQSDAQRDKSGRPSGRFSAERPERSVSTLKIQRTEQGDSAVYLCASSSGPGEDRRDYEQYFGPGTRLTVT.

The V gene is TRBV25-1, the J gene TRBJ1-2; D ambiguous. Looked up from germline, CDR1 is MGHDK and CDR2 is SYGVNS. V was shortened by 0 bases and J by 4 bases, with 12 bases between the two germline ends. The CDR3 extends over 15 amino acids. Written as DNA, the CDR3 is TGTGCCAGCAGTGAATATAACACCCCGGGCTATGGCTACACCTTC. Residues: CASSEYNTPGYGYTF.

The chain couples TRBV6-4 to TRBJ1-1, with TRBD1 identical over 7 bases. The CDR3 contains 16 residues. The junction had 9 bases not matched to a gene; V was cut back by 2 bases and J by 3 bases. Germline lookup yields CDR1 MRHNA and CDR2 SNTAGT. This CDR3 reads CASSDSTGQGDTEAFF. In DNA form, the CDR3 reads TGTGCCAGCAGTGACAGCACAGGCCAGGGGGACACTGAAGCTTTCTTT.

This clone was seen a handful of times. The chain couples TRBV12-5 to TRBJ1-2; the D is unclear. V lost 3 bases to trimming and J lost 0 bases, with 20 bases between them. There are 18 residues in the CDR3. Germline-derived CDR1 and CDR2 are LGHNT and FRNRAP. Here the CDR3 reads CASGFRTHLQAPNYGYTF. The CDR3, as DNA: TGTGCTAGTGGTTTCCGAACCCACCTGCAGGCCCCTAACTATGGCTACACCTTC.

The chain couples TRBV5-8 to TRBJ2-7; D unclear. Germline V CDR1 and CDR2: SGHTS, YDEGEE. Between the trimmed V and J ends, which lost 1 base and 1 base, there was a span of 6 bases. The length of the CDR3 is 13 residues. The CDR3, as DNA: TGTGCCAGCAGCTTGTGGCCATCCTACGAGCAGTACTTC. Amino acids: CASSLWPSYEQYF.